The 19 T cell receptor beta chains below all came from one sample that was sequenced in a study of blood T cells in healthy people across ages. Combining a sample-barcoded 5' primer with a J-beta primer mix, a second PCR ran for roughly 7 to 12 cycles. In TCRdb, the 5' RACE reads were re-called with MiXCR into one record per CDR3 protein. The table lists 750,000 to 950,000 distinct CDR3 sequences, 25% to 35% of them singletons. These sequences were also reported in another study, on T cells of mothers and their children.

Sequencing was carried out using blood. These receptors came from a woman between 40 and 55 years old in good health.

The CDR3 DNA is TGTGCCAGCAGTGCTAAGGGACTAGCGACAGATACGCAGTATTTT. This sequence encodes CASSAKGLATDTQYF. The rearrangement joins TRBV12-3 or TRBV12-4 to TRBJ2-3, with 10 bases matching TRBD2. This CDR3 is 15 amino acids long. Losses at the gene ends were 5 bases for V and 3 bases for J; bases not matched to a gene: 5.

This chain joins TRBV12-3 or TRBV12-4 and TRBJ2-4, with D perhaps being TRBD1 or TRBD2 (5 bases each). TRBJ2-7 explains the end of the DNA better; the J call may be wrong. The CDR3 runs 13 residues. The CDR3 reads CASGPGTQYEQYF. Written as DNA, the CDR3 is TGTGCCAGCGGCCCCGGGACCCAATACGAGCAGTACTTC.

With regard to this clonotype: This could be a read error, since a much larger clone is one nucleotide away. This chain links TRBV15 with TRBJ1-2; 7 bases map to TRBD1. This CDR3 is 14 amino acids long. From germline, CDR1 is LNHNV and CDR2 YYDKDF (reference sequence). CDR3 loop: CATSLQGSNYDYTF. For the CDR3, the DNA is TGTGCCACCAGCCTACAGGGGTCTAACTATGACTACACCTTC. The full variable domain, completed using reference TRBV15 and TRBJ1-2, is DAMVIQNPRYQVTQFGKPVTLSCSQTLNHNVMYWYQQKSSQAPKLLFHYYDKDFNNEADTPDNFQSRRPNTSFCFLDIRSPGLGDTAMYLCATSLQGSNYDYTFGSGTRLTVV.

This clonotype was detected a few times. One base away lies a much larger clone, so this may be a sequencing read error. The DNA of the CDR3 is TGCAGCGTTTTTGGGAAGGAAGCACAGGAAAGCTATGGCTACACCTTC. Protein: CSVFGKEAQESYGYTF. V is TRBV29-1 and J is TRBJ1-2; a weak D match, TRBD1 (5 bases). V was clipped by 5 bases and J by 4 bases, with 23 bases between them. The CDR3 sequence is 16 residues long. The germline gives CDR1 SQVTM, CDR2 ANQGSEA.

This clonotype occurred a few times. The genes are TRBV2 and TRBJ1-3, with D hard to call. The CDR3 is made up of 13 amino acids. Trimming pared 2 bases from V and 7 bases from J, leaving 9 bases between. The germline CDR1 and CDR2 sequences are SNHLY and FYNNEI. The CDR3 region has the DNA TGTGCCAGCAGTGAATCCAGGAGGAACACCATATATTTT. This encodes CASSESRRNTIYF.

V and J are TRBV3-1 and TRBJ2-7; D is perhaps TRBD2 (5 bases). V lost 3 bases to trimming and J lost 0 bases, with 12 bases between them. From germline, CDR1 is LGHDT and CDR2 YNNKEL (reference sequence). CDR3 length: 15 residues. CDR3 protein: CASSHIGGSSYEQYF. The CDR3 DNA is TGTGCCAGCAGCCACATTGGAGGTAGCTCCTACGAGCAGTACTTC.

This chain links TRBV20-1 with TRBJ2-7, with D possibly being TRBD2 (7 bases). V lost 3 bases to trimming and J lost 7 bases, with 16 bases between them. The CDR3 is made up of 13 amino acids. The germline V gene has CDR1 DFQATT and CDR2 SNEGSKA (reference sequence). CDR3 amino acids: CSARRGPDNEQYF. In DNA, the CDR3 is TGCAGTGCTAGGCGGGGGCCGGACAATGAGCAGTACTTC.

This clonotype showed up just a few times. This chain uses TRBV20-1 with TRBJ1-1, with 7 bases that match TRBD1. This CDR3 contains 13 residues. V was clipped by 3 bases and J by 6 bases; unmatched bases: 7. CDR1 and CDR2 from the germline V gene are DFQATT and SNEGSKA (reference sequence). The CDR3 DNA reads as TGCAGTGCTAGCGTTGGAGGGGGCCCTGAAGCTTTCTTT. As protein: CSASVGGGPEAFF.

V usage is TRBV5-1 and J usage is TRBJ2-7; D remains unclear. The CDR3 spans 14 residues. Trimming shortened V by 0 bases and J by 2 bases, and 9 bases separated the two germline ends. CDR1 is SGHRS, CDR2 YFSETQ, per germline. CDR3: CASSLDATTYEQYF. The CDR3 bases are TGCGCCAGCAGCTTGGATGCAACAACCTACGAGCAGTACTTC.

The chain links TRBV28 to TRBJ2-4, with 9 nucleotides matching TRBD1. V trimming: 5 bases; J trimming: 7 bases; junction bases outside the gene matches: 12. The germline V gene has CDR1 MDHEN and CDR2 SYDVKM. The CDR3 is made up of 16 amino acids. CDR3 protein: CASSEQGALRKNIQYF. The CDR3 DNA is TGTGCCAGCAGTGAACAGGGGGCGTTAAGGAAGAACATTCAGTACTTC.

This chain uses TRBV20-1 with TRBJ1-6; D gene uncertain. V was cut by 0 bases and J by 7 bases, with 16 bases left in between. The germline CDR1 and CDR2 sequences are DFQATT and SNEGSKA (reference sequence). CDR3 length equals 16 residues. This chain's CDR3 is CSARDPLRGENSPLHF. CDR3 in DNA: TGCAGTGCTAGAGATCCCCTTCGGGGTGAAAATTCACCCCTCCACTTT.

V is TRBV29-1 and J is TRBJ2-3; 11 positions agree with TRBD2. Germline CDR1 and CDR2: SQVTM and ANQGSEA. V was clipped by 5 bases and J by 3 bases; unmatched bases: 4. The CDR3 has 14 amino acids. CDR3 sequence: CSVSGLAETDTQYF. As DNA, the CDR3 is TGCAGCGTTTCGGGACTAGCGGAGACAGATACGCAGTATTTT.

This clonotype has only a few counts. The CDR3 DNA reads TGTGCCAGCAGTCGCTTGGGAGTTGCTTTCTTT. This codes for CASSRLGVAFF. V usage is TRBV12-3 or TRBV12-4 and J usage is TRBJ1-1; D is uncertain. V gave up 5 bases and J gave up 11 bases, with 12 bases separating them. The CDR3 has 11 residues.

The gene calls are TRBV7-8 and TRBJ2-7; D unresolved. V was clipped by 3 bases and J by 6 bases, with 12 bases between them. The CDR3 runs to 13 residues. Germline lookup yields CDR1 SGHVS and CDR2 FQNEAQ. CDR3 sequence (DNA): TGTGCCAGCAGCTTCTTGGGCTGGCGCGAGCAGTACTTC. Its translation is CASSFLGWREQYF.

Only a few counts were recorded for this clonotype. The chain couples TRBV5-1 to TRBJ2-6, with D unresolved. V lost 0 bases, J lost 0 bases, and 10 bases lay in between. Germline lookup yields CDR1 SGHRS and CDR2 YFSETQ. This CDR3 spans 17 amino acids. CDR3 sequence reads: CASSLASLGSGANVLTF. The CDR3 coding sequence is TGCGCCAGCAGCTTGGCGAGCCTAGGCTCTGGGGCCAACGTCCTGACTTTC.

In this sample, this clonotype turned up a few times. This sequence joins TRBV4-2 and TRBJ2-3; D uncertain. Germline V gives CDR1 LGHNA, CDR2 YNFKEQ. Trimming shortened V by 0 bases and J by 5 bases, and 9 bases separated the two germline ends. CDR3 length: 14 residues. CDR3 coding DNA: TGTGCCAGCAGCCAAGACCCAAAAAAAGATACGCAGTATTTT. It is translated as CASSQDPKKDTQYF.

This clonotype was counted once. Mismatch with germline at one junction end may stem from a read error. The rearrangement joins TRBV28 to TRBJ2-5; D is ambiguous. The germline gives CDR1 MDHEN, CDR2 SYDVKM. The CDR3 has 15 residues. This chain's CDR3 is CVSSSPEPLQETQYF. The CDR3 DNA follows: TGTGTCAGCAGTTCGCCCGAGCCCCTACAAGAGACCCAGTACTTC. The variable domain in full, with the rest retrieved from reference TRBV28 and TRBJ2-5, is DVKVTQSSRYLVKRTGEKVFLECVQDMDHENMFWYRQDPGLGLRLIYFSYDVKMKEKGDIPEGYSVSREKKERFSLILESASTNQTSMYLCVSSSPEPLQETQYFGPGTRLLVL.

This clonotype occurred many times. The chain employs TRBV7-8 and TRBJ1-2; D possibly corresponds to TRBD1 (5 bases). The CDR3 is 14 residues long. Germline CDR1 SGHVS, CDR2 FQNEAQ. V dropped 4 bases and J dropped 4 bases, with 13 bases sitting between them. CDR3 sequence (DNA): TGTGCCAGCAGCTCCAGGGATTTCCCCTATGGCTACACCTTC. It encodes CASSSRDFPYGYTF. The complete variable domain, with remaining parts taken from reference TRBV7-8 and TRBJ1-2, reads GAGVSQSPRYKVAKRGQDVALRCDPISGHVSLFWYQQALGQGPEFLTYFQNEAQLDKSGLPSDRFFAERPEGSVSTLKIQRTQQEDSAVYLCASSSRDFPYGYTFGSGTRLTVV.

V and J are TRBV6-1 and TRBJ2-7; no reliable D call. Looked up from germline, CDR1 is MNHNS and CDR2 is SASEGT. V was pared by 2 bases and J by 1 base, with 6 bases between. The CDR3 loop spans 13 amino acids. CDR3: CASSELRSYEQYF. Here the CDR3 DNA reads TGTGCCAGCAGTGAACTCCGTTCCTACGAGCAGTACTTC.